This is a list of T cell receptor beta chains from one sample in a study of control samples from healthy donors and cancer patients. Only in-frame clones appear in the TCRdb table, and some are missing; sequencing was by immunoSEQ multiplex PCR. The data contain just under 150,000 clones, 75% to 95% of them seen just once; the ten biggest clones take up roughly 3.1%. The sample was blood. The receptors were sampled from a man younger than 45 in good health. The conserved cysteine and the conserved F or W are not part of the CDR3 here. The order of the fields is V gene, CDR3 protein.

>TRBV6-2/TRBV6-3
ASSYSMMSGAIQETQY
>TRBV19
ASSTPGFGNTIY
>TRBV5-6
ASSLVGVPTAYEQY
>TRBV30
AWSVTNYEQY
>TRBV28
ASSLSRDRGREKLF
>TRBV24-1
ATSDSNYEQY
>TRBV19
ASGTSGGGEQY
>TRBV24-1
ATSDLPLDSSGANVLT
>TRBV6-5
ASSSDRGENSPLH
>TRBV5-1
ASSPGGTGHEQF
>TRBV10-3
AISETSGSTGELF
>TRBV18
ASSPSKNTEAF
>TRBV7-9
ASSLDPAGQNYGYT
>TRBV15
ATSRVGEESSAEAF
>TRBV5-1
ASSLVGGAEKLF
>TRBV19
ASSSGQGYTEAF